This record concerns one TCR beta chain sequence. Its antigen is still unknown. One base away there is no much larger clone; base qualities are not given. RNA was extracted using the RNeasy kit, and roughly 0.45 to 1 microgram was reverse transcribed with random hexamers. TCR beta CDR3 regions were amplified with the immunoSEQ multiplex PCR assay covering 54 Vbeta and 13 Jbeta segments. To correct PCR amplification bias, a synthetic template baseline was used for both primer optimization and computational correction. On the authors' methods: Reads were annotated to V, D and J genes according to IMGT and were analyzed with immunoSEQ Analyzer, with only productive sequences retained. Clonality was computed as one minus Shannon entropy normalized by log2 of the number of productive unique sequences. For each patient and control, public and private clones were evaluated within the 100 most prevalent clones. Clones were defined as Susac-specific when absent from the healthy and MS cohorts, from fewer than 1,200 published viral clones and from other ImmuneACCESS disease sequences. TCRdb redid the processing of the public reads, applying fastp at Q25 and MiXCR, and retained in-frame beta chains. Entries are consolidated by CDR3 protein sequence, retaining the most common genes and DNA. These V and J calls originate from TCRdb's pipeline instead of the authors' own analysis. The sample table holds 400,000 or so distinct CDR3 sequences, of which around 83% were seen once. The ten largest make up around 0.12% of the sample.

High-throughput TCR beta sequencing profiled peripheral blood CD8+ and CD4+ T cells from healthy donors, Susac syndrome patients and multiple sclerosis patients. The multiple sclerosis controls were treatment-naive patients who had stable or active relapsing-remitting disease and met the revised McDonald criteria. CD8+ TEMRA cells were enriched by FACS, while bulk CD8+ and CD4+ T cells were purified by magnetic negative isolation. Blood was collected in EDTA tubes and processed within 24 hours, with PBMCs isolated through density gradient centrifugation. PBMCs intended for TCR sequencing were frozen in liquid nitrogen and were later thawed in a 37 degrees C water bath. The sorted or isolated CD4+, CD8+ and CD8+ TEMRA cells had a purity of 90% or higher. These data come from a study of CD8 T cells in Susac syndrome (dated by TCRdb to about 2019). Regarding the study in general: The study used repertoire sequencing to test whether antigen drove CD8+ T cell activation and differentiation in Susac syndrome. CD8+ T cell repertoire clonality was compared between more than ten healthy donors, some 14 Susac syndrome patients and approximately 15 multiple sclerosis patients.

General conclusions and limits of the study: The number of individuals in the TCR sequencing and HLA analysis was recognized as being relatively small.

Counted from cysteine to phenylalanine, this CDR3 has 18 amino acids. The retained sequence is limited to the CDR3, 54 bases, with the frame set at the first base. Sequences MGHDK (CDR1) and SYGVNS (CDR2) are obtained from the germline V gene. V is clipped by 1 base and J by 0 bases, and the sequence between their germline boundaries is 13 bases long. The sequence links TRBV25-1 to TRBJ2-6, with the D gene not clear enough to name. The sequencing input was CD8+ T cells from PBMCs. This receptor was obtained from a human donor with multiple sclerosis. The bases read TGTGCCAGCAGTGAATGGACGGAGACAAGCTCTGGGGCCAACGTCCTGACTTTC. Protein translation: CASSEWTETSSGANVLTF.